This T cell receptor (beta chain) derives from a study of cytotoxic CD8 clonotypes in ibrutinib-treated CLL (dated by TCRdb to 2020 to 2022). About the full investigation: The cohort included about 15 treatment-naive and around 10 relapsed/refractory patients; 17 to 18 were IGHV unmutated. Responses were partial in around 25 patients and complete in 2; after median around 68 months follow-up, about 14 stayed in remission and about twelve progressed. The response samples were drawn at a median of approximately twelve months into treatment, with a range of about 6 to 40 months. On average, each sample yielded around 270,000 productive templates and around 100,000 productive rearrangements. Longitudinal samples were obtainable from about 30% of the roughly 90 participants in the trial. Cryopreserved peripheral blood mononuclear cells were collected at three points: before therapy, at response, and at either sustained remission or disease progression. Patients were still on ibrutinib when every remission and progressive disease sample was collected.

Details on this clone: This receptor's antigen is unknown. Base-call qualities are not available, and no considerably larger clone is one nucleotide away.

V is shortened by 0 bases, J by 1 base, and the region joining them spans 6 bases. The germline V gene (reference sequence) yields GTSNPN for CDR1 and SVGIG for CDR2. Reading from cysteine to phenylalanine, the CDR3 counts 14 amino acids. Here the CDR3 DNA is all that survives: 42 bases in frame from base 1. On a MiSeq, deep resolution sequencing aimed for a depth between 1 in 1 million and 1 in 200,000 T cells, with each clonotype covered around 9.2x on average. The immunoSEQ hsTCRB Kit was used to generate the TCR beta libraries. Regarding the original processing steps: The data were analyzed with ImmunoSEQ Analyzer and ImmunoSEQ Data Assistant, and V, D and J gene assignments followed IMGT definitions. Clonality, with values ranging from 0 to 1, was calculated as one minus the normalized Shannon entropy of productive rearrangement frequencies. Only overrepresented clonotypes making up at least 0.05% of each patient's repertoire were included in the public clonotype analysis. Thirteen repertoires from age-matched healthy donors, obtained from immuneACCESS, served as clonality controls. Held by TCRdb, this immuneACCESS table contains in-frame sequences only and omits some clones. Under half of the omission traces to an unresolved V gene where checked; the cause of the rest is unknown. From that table come the V and J calls and clone size; the DNA was used to work out D and trimming. The sample data list approximately 100,000 clones, and approximately 82% of these were observed just once. The top ten constitute around 30% of the sample.

Broader findings and caveats from the paper: Clonality increased at ibrutinib response, stayed stable in sustained remission, and fell back toward baseline at progression. At baseline, clonality was higher than in age-matched healthy donors and showed a strong correlation with circulating CD8+ T-cell counts. Lymph node repertoires were not examined, and the timing of sampling was not matched between patients in sustained remission and those whose disease progressed. Public clonotypes were rare and either contracted or stayed stable during treatment, and the rise in clonality at ibrutinib response reflected the expansion of private clonotypes.

The sample's time point label, in plain terms: about twelve months on ibrutinib. For TCR beta library preparation, roughly 2.2 micrograms of genomic DNA was extracted from cryopreserved PBMCs. Longitudinal blood samples from CLL patients on ibrutinib monotherapy were analyzed using high-throughput TCR beta sequencing. Patients were enrolled in a phase 2 open-label single-center ibrutinib monotherapy trial. This clonotype originated in a human donor with chronic lymphocytic leukemia. This chain joins TRBV30 to TRBJ2-2; a confident D gene designation cannot be given. The starting material was PBMCs, obtained after 12 months of ibrutinib treatment. The DNA sequence follows: TGTGCCTGGAGTGTCTATGTGAACACCGGGGAGCTGTTTTTT. The encoded protein is CAWSVYVNTGELFF.